This T cell receptor (beta chain) is from a study of shared clonotypes between healthy human individuals. As for the study in general: Those who served as donors were a couple of women and a few men between the ages of 18 and 49. CD4 naive cells filled three plates per donor, CD4 memory three, CD8 naive two and CD8 memory one.

Genomic DNA from each subset was divided evenly over several immunoSEQ plates. Profiled with immunoSEQ multiplex PCR; TCRdb holds only in-frame clones, not every one. Seen here are about 2.4 million clones, over 85% observed once, and the top ten hold approximately 0.35%. Between the trimmed V and J ends, which lost 5 bases and 5 bases, there was a span of 12 bases. CDR1 and CDR2 (germline): SEHNR, FQNEAQ (reference sequence). This CDR3 spans 13 amino acids. Remarks on this clone: The same CDR3 arises from other DNA sequences in this sample as well.

The donors were adults (healthy and HIV-negative) with no recent acute infections or vaccinations. The chain uses TRBV7-9 and TRBJ1-2; D remains ambiguous. The TCR sequence derives from a man aged 18 to 29 in good health. Some clones in this sample may be carry-over from other donors' samples. Specimen: naive CD4+ T cells from PBMCs. Described subset: CD45RA+ positively selected. CDR3 residues: CASSRDTGYGYTF. CDR3 DNA: TGTGCCAGCAGCAGAGACACGGGGTATGGCTACACCTTC. The entire variable domain, with the rest obtained from reference TRBV7-9 and TRBJ1-2, is as follows: DTGVSQNPRHKITKRGQNVTFRCDPISEHNRLYWYRQTLGQGPEFLTYFQNEAQLEKSRLLSDRFSAERPKGSFSTLEIQRTEQGDSAMYLCASSRDTGYGYTFGSGTRLTVV.